Listed here are 9 T cell receptor beta chains from one sample, sequenced in a study of CD8 T cells in Susac syndrome. Random-hexamer reverse transcription was applied to about 0.45 to 1 ug RNA. Each CDR3 protein is one row after TCRdb ran MiXCR on the immunoSEQ multiplex PCR reads. The sample yields 150,000 to 200,000 distinct CDR3 sequences, roughly 94% seen once. The specimen sequenced was CD4+ T cells from PBMCs. Source of these receptors: a human donor with multiple sclerosis.

DNA for the CDR3: TGTGCCACCAGTGAAACCTCCGGTTTAGCGGGAGGTAATGAGCAGTTCTTC. Its protein is CATSETSGLAGGNEQFF. The genes are TRBV24-1 and TRBJ2-1, with 10 bases matching TRBD2. Germline CDR1 is KGHDR and CDR2 is SFDVKD. This CDR3 region has 17 residues. The V gene end was trimmed by 4 bases and the J gene end by 7 bases; junction bases not matched to a gene: 12.

The rearrangement uses TRBV5-1 and TRBJ2-4, with 7 bases aligning to TRBD2. This CDR3 is built from 17 residues. Germline CDR1 SGHRS, CDR2 YFSETQ. J gave up 1 base and V 1 base, and 8 bases lay outside the gene matches. Here the CDR3 reads CASSLLGGSMAKNIQYF. CDR3 DNA sequence: TGCGCCAGCAGCTTGCTCGGCGGGAGCATGGCCAAAAACATTCAGTACTTC. Drawing the rest from reference TRBV5-1 and TRBJ2-4, the complete variable domain is KAGVTQTPRYLIKTRGQQVTLSCSPISGHRSVSWYQQTPGQGLQFLFEYFSETQRNKGNFPGRFSGRQFSNSRSEMNVSTLELGDSALYLCASSLLGGSMAKNIQYFGAGTRLSVL.

The chain combines TRBV29-1 with TRBJ1-2; 7 bases map to TRBD1. CDR3 length: 11 residues. The V gene end was trimmed by 6 bases and the J gene end by 8 bases; junction bases not matched to a gene: 6. Germline loops: CDR1 SQVTM, CDR2 ANQGSEA. CDR3 sequence: CSVTGVSGYTF. CDR3 in DNA: TGCAGCGTAACAGGGGTCTCCGGCTACACCTTC.

The chain is built from TRBV2 and TRBJ1-2; D is ambiguous. Trimming took off 8 bases at V and 4 bases at J, with 17 bases between the two ends. The CDR3 consists of 14 residues. Looked up from germline, CDR1 is SNHLY and CDR2 is FYNNEI. The CDR3: CASPGKQNIYGYTF. The CDR3 nucleotides read TGTGCCAGCCCTGGCAAGCAAAATATCTATGGCTACACCTTC.

The genes are TRBV30 and TRBJ1-5; no clear D. This CDR3 has 14 amino acids. The V and J ends lost 4 bases and 2 bases respectively, with 12 bases between them. Looked up from germline, CDR1 is GTSNPN and CDR2 is SVGIG (reference sequence). Here the CDR3 reads CAWTEGFGNQPQHF. The CDR3 DNA reads TGTGCCTGGACGGAGGGATTCGGCAATCAGCCCCAGCATTTT.

The chain joins TRBV7-9 to TRBJ2-5; tentatively, D is TRBD1 (6 bases). This CDR3 has 14 residues. Germline CDR1 and CDR2: SEHNR and FQNEAQ (reference sequence). V lost 6 bases to trimming and J lost 4 bases, with 15 bases between them. CDR3 coding DNA: TGTGCCAGCAGTCCCGGACAGCCTGGAGAGACCCAGTACTTC. It codes for CASSPGQPGETQYF.

Concerning this clonotype: The junction differs from germline at one of its ends, possibly a read error. The chain carries TRBV27 and TRBJ2-6; no clear D. Germline loops: CDR1 MNHEY, CDR2 SMNVEV (reference sequence). The CDR3 loop spans 15 amino acids. The CDR3 protein is CASSSRYAGPNVLTF. The CDR3 region has the DNA TGTGCCAGCAGTAGCCGATATGCTGGGCCCAACGTCCTGACTTTC.

This chain's CDR3 is CASSLAQKASGRGREQFF. CDR3 DNA: TGTGCCAGCAGCTTGGCCCAGAAGGCTAGCGGGAGAGGGCGGGAGCAGTTCTTC. V is TRBV5-6 and J is TRBJ2-1; 10 nucleotides match TRBD2. With 0 bases clipped from V and 10 bases from J, the junction kept 16 bases outside the gene matches. This CDR3 region has 18 residues. Germline V gives CDR1 SGHDT, CDR2 YYEEEE. The full variable domain, with the rest looked up from reference TRBV5-6 and TRBJ2-1, is DAGVTQSPTHLIKTRGQQVTLRCSPKSGHDTVSWYQQALGQGPQFIFQYYEEEERQRGNFPDRFSGHQFPNYSSELNVNALLLGDSALYLCASSLAQKASGRGREQFFGPGTRLTVL.

The rearrangement joins TRBV28 to TRBJ2-1; 12 nucleotides match TRBD2. Trimming removed 4 bases from V and 5 bases from J; junction bases left unmatched: 9. This CDR3 is built from 17 residues. Germline CDR1 and CDR2: MDHEN and SYDVKM. This CDR3 is CASSSPSGRARNNEQFF. For the CDR3, the DNA is TGTGCCAGCAGTTCCCCTAGCGGGAGGGCCAGAAACAATGAGCAGTTCTTC.